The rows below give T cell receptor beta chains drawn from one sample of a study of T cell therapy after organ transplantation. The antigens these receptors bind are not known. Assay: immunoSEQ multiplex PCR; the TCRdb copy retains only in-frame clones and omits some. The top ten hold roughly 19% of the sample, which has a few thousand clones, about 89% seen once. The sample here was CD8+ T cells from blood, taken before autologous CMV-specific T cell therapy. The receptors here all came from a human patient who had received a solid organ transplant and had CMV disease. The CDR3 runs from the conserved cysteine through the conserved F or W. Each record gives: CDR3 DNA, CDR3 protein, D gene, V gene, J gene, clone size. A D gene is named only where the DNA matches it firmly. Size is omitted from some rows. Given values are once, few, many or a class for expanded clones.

cdr3_nt: TGTGCCAGCAGCTTCTCTCCGAACACTGAAGCTTTCTTT
cdr3_aa: CASSFSPNTEAFF
d_call: .
v_call: TRBV7-9
j_call: TRBJ1-1
clone_size: .

cdr3_nt: TGCGCCAGCAGCCAAGATCGAAGTGGGAGCGAGCAGTACTTC
cdr3_aa: CASSQDRSGSEQYF
d_call: .
v_call: TRBV4-3
j_call: TRBJ2-7
clone_size: .

cdr3_nt: TGTGCCAGCAGTTTCAAGCGGGAGGGCCCAGATACGCAGTATTTT
cdr3_aa: CASSFKREGPDTQYF
d_call: TRBD2
v_call: TRBV27
j_call: TRBJ2-3
clone_size: .

cdr3_nt: TGTGCCAGCAGCGTAGGGGCGGCCATGAACACTGAAGCTTTCTTT
cdr3_aa: CASSVGAAMNTEAFF
d_call: .
v_call: TRBV9
j_call: TRBJ1-1
clone_size: once

cdr3_nt: TGTGCCAGCAGCTTGACAGACGACAATGAGCAGTTCTTC
cdr3_aa: CASSLTDDNEQFF
d_call: .
v_call: TRBV7-6
j_call: TRBJ2-1
clone_size: .

cdr3_nt: TGCGCCAGCAGTCAACTCATTAAAACGACTAGCGAGCACAATGAGCAGTTCTTC
cdr3_aa: CASSQLIKTTSEHNEQFF
d_call: TRBD2
v_call: TRBV23-1
j_call: TRBJ2-1
clone_size: .

cdr3_nt: TGTGCCAGCAGTTTTTCAGGGGGCCATGAGCAGTTCTTC
cdr3_aa: CASSFSGGHEQFF
d_call: TRBD1
v_call: TRBV27
j_call: TRBJ2-1
clone_size: .

cdr3_nt: TGTGCCAGCAGCCACAGGGTGTGGAGCACTGAAGCTTTCTTT
cdr3_aa: CASSHRVWSTEAFF
d_call: .
v_call: TRBV6-5
j_call: TRBJ1-1
clone_size: .

cdr3_nt: TGTGCCAGCAGCGCCCGGCTAGCGGGGGCCTCGGGTACGCAGTATTTT
cdr3_aa: CASSARLAGASGTQYF
d_call: TRBD2
v_call: TRBV9
j_call: TRBJ2-3
clone_size: .

cdr3_nt: TGTGCCAGCAGCACGACCGGGACCGTACAAGCAGTGGAGTACTTC
cdr3_aa: CASSTTGTVQAVEYF
d_call: .
v_call: TRBV7-9
j_call: TRBJ2-7
clone_size: .

cdr3_nt: TGCGCCAGCAGCCAAGACCCACCAACGGGGGAAACTTCTCATGGCTACACCTTC
cdr3_aa: CASSQDPPTGETSHGYTF
d_call: .
v_call: TRBV4-3
j_call: TRBJ1-2
clone_size: .

cdr3_nt: TGCGCCAGCAGCCAAACTAGCGGCTCTGGGGCCAACGTCCTGACTTTC
cdr3_aa: CASSQTSGSGANVLTF
d_call: TRBD2
v_call: TRBV4-3
j_call: TRBJ2-6
clone_size: .

cdr3_nt: TGTGCCAGCAGCTTAGAGGTGGCGGGAGATACGCAGTATTTT
cdr3_aa: CASSLEVAGDTQYF
d_call: .
v_call: TRBV13
j_call: TRBJ2-3
clone_size: .

cdr3_nt: TGTGCCAGCAACCAAACCAAGTCACAAAGTCGGGCCAACGTCCTGACTTTC
cdr3_aa: CASNQTKSQSRANVLTF
d_call: .
v_call: TRBV5-6
j_call: TRBJ2-6
clone_size: .

cdr3_nt: TGTGCCAGCAGCTTGGTAGGGGGCCAGTATGGCTACACCTTC
cdr3_aa: CASSLVGGQYGYTF
d_call: TRBD1
v_call: TRBV5-4
j_call: TRBJ1-2
clone_size: .

cdr3_nt: TGTGCCAGCAGTATGGGACTTAATCAGCCCCAGCATTTT
cdr3_aa: CASSMGLNQPQHF
d_call: .
v_call: TRBV28
j_call: TRBJ1-5
clone_size: .

cdr3_nt: TGCGCCAGCAGCCAGACGACAGTCTACTATGGCTACACCTTC
cdr3_aa: CASSQTTVYYGYTF
d_call: .
v_call: TRBV4-3
j_call: TRBJ1-2
clone_size: .

cdr3_nt: TGTGCCAGCAACCCGACAGGGGCCCTCACTCAGTACTTC
cdr3_aa: CASNPTGALTQYF
d_call: TRBD1
v_call: TRBV5-6
j_call: TRBJ2-4
clone_size: .

cdr3_nt: TGCGCCAGCAGCTTCTCGGCGACAATCTCGTACCAAGAGACCCAGTACTTC
cdr3_aa: CASSFSATISYQETQYF
d_call: .
v_call: TRBV5-1
j_call: TRBJ2-5
clone_size: .

cdr3_nt: TGTGCCAGTAGAGAGGTCCCAGGCGAGCAGTACTTC
cdr3_aa: CASREVPGEQYF
d_call: .
v_call: TRBV6-1
j_call: TRBJ2-7
clone_size: .

cdr3_nt: TGTGCCAGTAGCCCCGGACATTTTCAGCCCCAGCATTTT
cdr3_aa: CASSPGHFQPQHF
d_call: .
v_call: TRBV19
j_call: TRBJ1-5
clone_size: .

cdr3_nt: TGTGCCAGCAGTTACGACAACAGCGGGAGTGGAGAGACCCAGTACTTC
cdr3_aa: CASSYDNSGSGETQYF
d_call: TRBD2
v_call: TRBV6-5
j_call: TRBJ2-5
clone_size: .

cdr3_nt: TGTGCCAGCAGCCCGGGGGTTCATTACGAGCAGTACTTC
cdr3_aa: CASSPGVHYEQYF
d_call: .
v_call: TRBV28
j_call: TRBJ2-7
clone_size: few

cdr3_nt: TGTGCCAGCAGGGGGCTACCCACAGATACGCAGTATTTT
cdr3_aa: CASRGLPTDTQYF
d_call: .
v_call: TRBV6-5
j_call: TRBJ2-3
clone_size: .

cdr3_nt: TGTGCCAGCACTCAGGGAGGGGAGAATGAGCAGTTCTTC
cdr3_aa: CASTQGGENEQFF
d_call: TRBD2
v_call: TRBV7-6
j_call: TRBJ2-1
clone_size: .

cdr3_nt: TGTGCCAGTAGAGCCGGGACAGGTTTCGTGGATGAGCAGTTCTTC
cdr3_aa: CASRAGTGFVDEQFF
d_call: TRBD1
v_call: TRBV19
j_call: TRBJ2-1
clone_size: .

cdr3_nt: TGTGCCAGCAGTGAGTTACAGGCCACCCAAGAGACCCAGTACTTC
cdr3_aa: CASSELQATQETQYF
d_call: .
v_call: TRBV6-1
j_call: TRBJ2-5
clone_size: .

cdr3_nt: TGTGCCAGCAGTTACCATTTCACAGATACGCAGTATTTT
cdr3_aa: CASSYHFTDTQYF
d_call: .
v_call: TRBV6-6
j_call: TRBJ2-3
clone_size: .